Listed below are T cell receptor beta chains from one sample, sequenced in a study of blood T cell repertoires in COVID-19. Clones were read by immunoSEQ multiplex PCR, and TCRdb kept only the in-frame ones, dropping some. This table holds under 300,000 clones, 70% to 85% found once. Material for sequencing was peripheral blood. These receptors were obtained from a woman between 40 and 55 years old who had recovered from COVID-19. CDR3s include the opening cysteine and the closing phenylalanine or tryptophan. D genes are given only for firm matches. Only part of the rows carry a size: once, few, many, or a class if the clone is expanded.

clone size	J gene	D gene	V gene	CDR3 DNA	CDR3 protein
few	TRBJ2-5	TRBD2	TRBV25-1	TGTGCCAGCAGTGAATTTAGCGGGGGCCTCCAAGAGACCCAGTACTTC	CASSEFSGGLQETQYF
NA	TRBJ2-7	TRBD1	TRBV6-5	TGTGCCAGCAGTCCCTTCACCGGGACAGATTACGAGCAGTACTTC	CASSPFTGTDYEQYF
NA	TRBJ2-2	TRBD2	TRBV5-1	TGCGCCAGCAGCAGCGACCTACTAGCGGGGGGGCGAGGCGGGGAGCTGTTTTTT	CASSSDLLAGGRGGELFF
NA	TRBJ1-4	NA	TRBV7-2	TGTGCCAGCAGCTTACGGAGGCGCGGAGAAAAACTGTTTTTT	CASSLRRRGEKLFF
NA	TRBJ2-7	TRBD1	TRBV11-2	TGTGCCAGCAGCTTCGGGGGACAGGGACTCCACGAGCAGTACTTC	CASSFGGQGLHEQYF
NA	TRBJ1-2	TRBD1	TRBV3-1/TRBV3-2	TGTGCCAGCAGCCAAGGCGCAGGGGGACGGTATGGCTACACCTTC	CASSQGAGGRYGYTF
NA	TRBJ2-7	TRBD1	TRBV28	TGTGCCAGCACCCCAGGGGTGACAGGGGACTACGAGCAGTACTTC	CASTPGVTGDYEQYF
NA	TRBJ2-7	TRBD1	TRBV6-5	TGTGCCAGCAGTTGGACCGGGACAGGGGGATACGAGCAGTACTTC	CASSWTGTGGYEQYF
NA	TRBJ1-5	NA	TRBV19	TGTGCCAGTAGTTTCTCAGGGGGCAATCAGCCCCAGCATTTT	CASSFSGGNQPQHF
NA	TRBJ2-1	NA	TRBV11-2	TGTGCCAGCAGCCCGCTCCGGGACTCCCTGGTCAATGAGCAGTTCTTC	CASSPLRDSLVNEQFF
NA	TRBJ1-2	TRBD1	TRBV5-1	TGCGCCAGCAGCTTGGACGGGACAGAGCCCGGCTACACCTTC	CASSLDGTEPGYTF
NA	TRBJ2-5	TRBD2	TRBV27	TGTGCCAGCGCAACCAGCCAACGGGCGTTGCGGGGGGTCCAAGAGACCCAGTACTTC	CASATSQRALRGVQETQYF
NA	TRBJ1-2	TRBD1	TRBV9	TGTGCCAGCAGCGTAGATAGACAGGGCGGTAACTATGGCTACACCTTC	CASSVDRQGGNYGYTF
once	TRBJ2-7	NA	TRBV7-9	TGTGCCAGCAGCTTAGTTTTGCGGGGTGAAAAGTACTTC	CASSLVLRGEKYF
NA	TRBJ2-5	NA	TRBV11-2	TGTGCCAGCAGCTTAGTCCCGGTAAAAGAGACCCAGTACTTC	CASSLVPVKETQYF
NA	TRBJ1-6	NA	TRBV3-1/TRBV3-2	TGTGCCAGCAGCCAAGCGCGGGGCCTCCACTTT	CASSQARGLHF
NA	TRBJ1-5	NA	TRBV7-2	TGTGCCAGCAGCGAACTTACTGCAGCAGGGTCCCAGCATTTT	CASSELTAAGSQHF
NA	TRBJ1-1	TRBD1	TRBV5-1	TGCGCCAGCAGCTACGTACAGGGGACAGGGGAGAACACTGAAGCTTTCTTT	CASSYVQGTGENTEAFF
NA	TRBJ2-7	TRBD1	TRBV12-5	TGTGCTAGTGGCCAGGGGGCCTCCTACGAGCAGTACTTC	CASGQGASYEQYF
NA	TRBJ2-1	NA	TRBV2	TGTGCCAGCAGCGACAGGATCAATGAGCAGTTCTTC	CASSDRINEQFF
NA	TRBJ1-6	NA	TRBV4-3	TGCGCCAGCAGCCAAGATTCGGGGGTGATCAATTCACCCCTCCACTTT	CASSQDSGVINSPLHF
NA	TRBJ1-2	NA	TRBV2	TGTGCCAGCACGACAGCTAACTATGGCTACACCTTC	CASTTANYGYTF
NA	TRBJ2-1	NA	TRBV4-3	TGCGCCAGCAGCCAAGAGGGGGGCTACAATGAGCAGTTCTTC	CASSQEGGYNEQFF
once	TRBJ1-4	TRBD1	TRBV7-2	TGTGCCAGCAGCCAGACAGGGACTAATGAAAAACTGTTTTTT	CASSQTGTNEKLFF
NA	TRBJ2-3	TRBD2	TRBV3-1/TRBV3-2	TGTGCCAGCAGCCAACTAGCGGGGATAACGCAGTATTTT	CASSQLAGITQYF
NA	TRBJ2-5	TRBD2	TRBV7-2	TGTGCCAGCAGCTTATGGCCGGGGGGGGAGACCCAGTACTTC	CASSLWPGGETQYF
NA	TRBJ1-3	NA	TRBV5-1	TGCGCCAGCAGCTTGGATGTTAGTGGAAACACCATATATTTT	CASSLDVSGNTIYF
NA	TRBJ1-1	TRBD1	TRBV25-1	TGTGCCAGTCGGGACAGGGTGAACACTGAAGCTTTCTTT	CASRDRVNTEAFF
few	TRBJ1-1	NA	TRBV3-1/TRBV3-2	TGTGCCAGCAGCCCAGGGTCCATCAACACTGAAGCTTTCTTT	CASSPGSINTEAFF
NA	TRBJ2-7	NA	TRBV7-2	TGTGCCAGCAGCTTTCAGGGGGGTGACGAGCAGTACTTC	CASSFQGGDEQYF
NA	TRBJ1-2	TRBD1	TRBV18	TGTGCCAGCTCAGCAGGGGGTGCAACTAACTATGGCTACACCTTC	CASSAGGATNYGYTF
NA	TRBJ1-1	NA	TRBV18	TGTGCCAGCTCCCCCGGGAGGGGCACTGAAGCTTTCTTT	CASSPGRGTEAFF
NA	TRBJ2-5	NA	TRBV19	TGTGCCAGTAGTATAGGTTCAGGGGTAGAGACCCAGTACTTC	CASSIGSGVETQYF
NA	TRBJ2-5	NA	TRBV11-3	TGTGCCAGCAGCTACCCCAGGGTGAGGGAGACCCAGTACTTC	CASSYPRVRETQYF
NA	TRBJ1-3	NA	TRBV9	TGTGCCAGCAGCCAGGGCCACTCTGGAAACACCATATATTTT	CASSQGHSGNTIYF
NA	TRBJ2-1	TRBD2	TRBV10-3	TGTGCCATCAGTGTTCTAGCGGGGGATACGGATGAGCAGTTCTTC	CAISVLAGDTDEQFF
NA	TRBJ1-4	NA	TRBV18	TGTGCCAGCTCACCCATCATGCAGATTAATGAAAAACTGTTTTTT	CASSPIMQINEKLFF
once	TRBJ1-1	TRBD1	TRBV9	TGTGCCAGCAGCCCCCGGAACAGGGGCACTGAAGCTTTCTTT	CASSPRNRGTEAFF
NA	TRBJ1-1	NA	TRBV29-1	TGCAGCGTCCACGTCAGGGCCTACACTGAAGCTTTCTTT	CSVHVRAYTEAFF
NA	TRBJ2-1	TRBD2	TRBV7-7	TGTGCTAGCAGCTTAGGGCTAGCGGGAGGCTCCTACAATGAGCAGTTCTTC	CASSLGLAGGSYNEQFF
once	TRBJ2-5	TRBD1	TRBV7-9	TGTGCCAGCAGCTTAGGAGGGACAGGGGGCCTTGTCGAGACCCAGTACTTC	CASSLGGTGGLVETQYF
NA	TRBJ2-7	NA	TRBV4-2	TGTGCCAGCAGCCATCCCACCGCCGGGGATGGGGTGTGGGAGCAGTACTTC	CASSHPTAGDGVWEQYF
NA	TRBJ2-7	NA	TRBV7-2	TGTGCCAGCAGCTTAATAGCGGCCCACTCCTACGAGCAGTACTTC	CASSLIAAHSYEQYF
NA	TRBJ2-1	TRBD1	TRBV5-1	TGCGCCAGCAGAACTACTGAGGGGGCGCGGAATGAGCAGTTCTTC	CASRTTEGARNEQFF
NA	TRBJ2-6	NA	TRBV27	TGTGCCAGCCGGGTCTCTGGGGCCAACGTCCTGACTTTC	CASRVSGANVLTF
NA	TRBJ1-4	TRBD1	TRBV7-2	TGTGCCAGCAGCACACTAACAGGGGCCAATGAAAAACTGTTTTTT	CASSTLTGANEKLFF
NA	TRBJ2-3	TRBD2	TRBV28	TGTGCCAGCAGTCCACCGGTCGGGGGGGCTCAAGATACGCAGTATTTT	CASSPPVGGAQDTQYF
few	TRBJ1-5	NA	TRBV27	TGTGCCAGCAGAGGGGCAAGAAATCAGCCCCAGCATTTT	CASRGARNQPQHF
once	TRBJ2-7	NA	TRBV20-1	TGCAGTGCTCGAGAGTACATTGAGCAGTACTTC	CSAREYIEQYF
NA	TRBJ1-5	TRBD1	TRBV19	TGTGCCAGTAGTCTCAGCCGGGACAGGCTCAATCAGCCCCAGCATTTT	CASSLSRDRLNQPQHF
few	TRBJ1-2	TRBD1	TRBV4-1	TGCGCCAGCAGCCAAGATCAGGGGGAGTTGGAAGGCTACACCTTC	CASSQDQGELEGYTF
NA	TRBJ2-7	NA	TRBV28	TGTGCCAGCAGTTTACACAGGGTTGGGGATCTCTACGAGCAGTACTTC	CASSLHRVGDLYEQYF
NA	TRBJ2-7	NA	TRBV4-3	TGCGCCAGCAGCCAAGATTACGGGACAACACTCTACGAGCAGTACTTC	CASSQDYGTTLYEQYF
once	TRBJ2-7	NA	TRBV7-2	TGTGCCAGCAGCCTTCATAGTTATTCTTCCTACGAGCAGTACTTC	CASSLHSYSSYEQYF
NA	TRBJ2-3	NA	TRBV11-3	TGTGCCAGCAGCCCCGGGGTGCGGGGAAGGGATACGCAGTATTTT	CASSPGVRGRDTQYF